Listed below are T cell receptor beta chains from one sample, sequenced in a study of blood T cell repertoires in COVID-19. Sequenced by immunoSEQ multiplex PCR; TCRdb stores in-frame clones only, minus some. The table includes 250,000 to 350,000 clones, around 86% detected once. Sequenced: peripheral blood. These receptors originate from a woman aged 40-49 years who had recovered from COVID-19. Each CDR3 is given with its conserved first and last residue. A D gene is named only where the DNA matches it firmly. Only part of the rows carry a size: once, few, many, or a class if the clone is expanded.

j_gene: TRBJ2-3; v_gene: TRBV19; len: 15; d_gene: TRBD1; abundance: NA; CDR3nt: TGTGCCAGTAGTCCTGACAGGGCTAGCACAGATACGCAGTATTTT; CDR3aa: CASSPDRASTDTQYF
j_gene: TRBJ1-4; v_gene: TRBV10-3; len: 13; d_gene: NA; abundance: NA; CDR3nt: TGTGCCATCAGTGAGCCCCGTAATGAAAAACTGTTTTTT; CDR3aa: CAISEPRNEKLFF
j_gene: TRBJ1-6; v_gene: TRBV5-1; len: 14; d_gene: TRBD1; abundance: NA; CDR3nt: TGCGCCAGCAGCACTGGACAGGGAAATTCACCCCTCCACTTT; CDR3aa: CASSTGQGNSPLHF
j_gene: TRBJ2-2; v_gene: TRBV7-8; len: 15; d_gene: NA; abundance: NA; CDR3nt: TGTGCCAGCAGCCCTAGCATCCGGGGCACCGGGGAGCTGTTTTTT; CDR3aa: CASSPSIRGTGELFF
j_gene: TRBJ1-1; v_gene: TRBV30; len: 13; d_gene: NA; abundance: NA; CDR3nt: TGTGCCTGGAGTATCGGTGGGAACACTGAAGCTTTCTTT; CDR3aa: CAWSIGGNTEAFF
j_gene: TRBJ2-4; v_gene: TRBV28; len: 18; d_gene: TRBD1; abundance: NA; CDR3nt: TGTGCCAGCAGTCCTCAGCCTCGGGACAGGGTAGCCAAAAACATTCAGTACTTC; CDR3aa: CASSPQPRDRVAKNIQYF
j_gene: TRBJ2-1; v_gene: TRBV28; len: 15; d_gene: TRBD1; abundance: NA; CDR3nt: TGTGCCAGCAGCGACCCCGGGACAGGTCGGAATGAGCAGTTCTTC; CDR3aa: CASSDPGTGRNEQFF
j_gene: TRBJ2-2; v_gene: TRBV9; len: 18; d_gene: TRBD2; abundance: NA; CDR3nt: TGTGCCAGCAGCCCAGGACTAGCGGGAGAGATAAACACCGGGGAGCTGTTTTTT; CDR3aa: CASSPGLAGEINTGELFF
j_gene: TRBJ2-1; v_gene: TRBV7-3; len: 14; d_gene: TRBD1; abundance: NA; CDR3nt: TGTGCCAGCAGCTTACGGCAGGGGGCCGGTGAGCAGTTCTTC; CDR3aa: CASSLRQGAGEQFF
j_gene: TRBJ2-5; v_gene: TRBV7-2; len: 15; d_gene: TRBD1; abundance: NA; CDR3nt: TGTGCCAGCAGCTTAGTTTACGGGACAGGAGAGACCCAGTACTTC; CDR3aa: CASSLVYGTGETQYF
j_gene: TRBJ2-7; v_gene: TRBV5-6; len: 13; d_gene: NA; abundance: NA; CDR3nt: TGTGCCAGCAGCCCCCCGGGAGTAAGCGAGCAGTACTTC; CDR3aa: CASSPPGVSEQYF
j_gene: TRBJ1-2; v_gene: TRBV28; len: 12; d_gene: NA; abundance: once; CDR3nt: TGTGCCAGCACCGGTTCGAACTATGGCTACACCTTC; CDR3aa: CASTGSNYGYTF
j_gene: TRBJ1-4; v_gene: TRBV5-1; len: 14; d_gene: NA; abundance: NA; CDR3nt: TGCGCCAGCAGCCAGAACACCCCCCAGGAAAAACTGTTTTTT; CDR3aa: CASSQNTPQEKLFF
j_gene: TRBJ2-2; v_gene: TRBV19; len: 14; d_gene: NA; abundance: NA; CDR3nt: TGTGCCAGTAGTTTAGGGCCCGTCACCGGGGAGCTGTTTTTT; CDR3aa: CASSLGPVTGELFF
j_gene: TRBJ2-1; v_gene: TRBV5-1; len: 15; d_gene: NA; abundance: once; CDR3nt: TGCGCCAGCAGCTTGGGTAGCGGTCCTTACAATGAGCAGTTCTTC; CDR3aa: CASSLGSGPYNEQFF
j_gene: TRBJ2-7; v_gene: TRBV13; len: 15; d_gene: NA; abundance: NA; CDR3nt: TGTGCCAGCAGCTTATACATGCGGCAGGGAAACGAGCAGTACTTC; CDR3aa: CASSLYMRQGNEQYF
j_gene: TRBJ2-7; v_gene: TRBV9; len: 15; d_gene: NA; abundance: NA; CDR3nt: TGTGCCAGCAGCGCTTCAGCGGGTGCCTCCTACGAGCAGTACTTC; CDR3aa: CASSASAGASYEQYF
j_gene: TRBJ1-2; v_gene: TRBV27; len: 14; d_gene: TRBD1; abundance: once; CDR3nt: TGTGCCAGCAGAAAGGACAGGTTTGGCTATGGCTACACCTTC; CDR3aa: CASRKDRFGYGYTF
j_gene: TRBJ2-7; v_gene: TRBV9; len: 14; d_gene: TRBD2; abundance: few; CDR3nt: TGTGCCAGCAGCCCTCGACTAGCGGCACACGAGCAGTACTTC; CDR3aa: CASSPRLAAHEQYF
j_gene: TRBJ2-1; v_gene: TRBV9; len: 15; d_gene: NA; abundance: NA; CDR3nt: TGTGCCAGCAGCGGGGGCGGGAATCCCTACAATGAGCAGTTCTTC; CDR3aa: CASSGGGNPYNEQFF
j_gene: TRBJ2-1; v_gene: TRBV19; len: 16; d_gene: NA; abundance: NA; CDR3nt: TGTGCCAGTAGTTTGGACAGCCGGGTCCCCTACAATGAGCAGTTCTTC; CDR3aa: CASSLDSRVPYNEQFF
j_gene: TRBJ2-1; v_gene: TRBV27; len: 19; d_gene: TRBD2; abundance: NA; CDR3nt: TGTGCCAGCAGTTTGGTCCTAAAAAGCGGGGCCACTCCCAGCAATGAGCAGTTCTTC; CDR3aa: CASSLVLKSGATPSNEQFF
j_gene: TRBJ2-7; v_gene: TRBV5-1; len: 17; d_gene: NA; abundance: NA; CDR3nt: TGCGCCAGCAGCTTGAATCCTAGTAGCGGTCTTACCTACGAGCAGTACTTC; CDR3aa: CASSLNPSSGLTYEQYF
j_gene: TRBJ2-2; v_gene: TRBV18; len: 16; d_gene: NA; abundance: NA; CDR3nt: TGTGCCAGCTCACCACGGGCTGGGCCGAACACCGGGGAGCTGTTTTTT; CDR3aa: CASSPRAGPNTGELFF
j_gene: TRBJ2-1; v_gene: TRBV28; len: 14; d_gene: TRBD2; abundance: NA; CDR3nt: TGTGCCAGCAGAGTGAGCGGGGGATACAATGAGCAGTTCTTC; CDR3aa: CASRVSGGYNEQFF
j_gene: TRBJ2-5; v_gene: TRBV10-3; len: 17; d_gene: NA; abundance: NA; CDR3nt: TGTGCCATCAGTGAGTCGCGGTCGGTTAAGAACCAAGAGACCCAGTACTTC; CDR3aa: CAISESRSVKNQETQYF
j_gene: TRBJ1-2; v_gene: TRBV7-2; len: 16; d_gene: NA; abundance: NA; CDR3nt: TGTGCCAGCAGCTTAGCGCGGGGTCAGGGACCATATGGCTACACCTTC; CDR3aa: CASSLARGQGPYGYTF
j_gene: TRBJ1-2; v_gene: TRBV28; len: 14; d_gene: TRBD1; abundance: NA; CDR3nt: TGTGCCAGCAGTTTAAGGGACAGGGAGGATGGCTACACCTTC; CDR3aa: CASSLRDREDGYTF
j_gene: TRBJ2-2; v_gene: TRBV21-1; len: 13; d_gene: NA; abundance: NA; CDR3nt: TGTGCCAGCAGCAGGAGGAACACCGGGGAGCTGTTTTTT; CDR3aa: CASSRRNTGELFF
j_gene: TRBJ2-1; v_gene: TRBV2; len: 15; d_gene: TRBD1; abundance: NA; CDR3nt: TGTGCCAGCAGTGAACAGGGGACAGGGTGGCATGAGCAGTTCTTC; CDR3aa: CASSEQGTGWHEQFF
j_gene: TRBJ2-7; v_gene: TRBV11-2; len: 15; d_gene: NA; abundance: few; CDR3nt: TGTGCCAGCAGCTTAGTTGCCGCTCCTGAGTACGAGCAGTACTTC; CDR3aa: CASSLVAAPEYEQYF
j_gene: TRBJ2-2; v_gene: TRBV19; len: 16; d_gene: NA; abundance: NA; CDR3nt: TGTGCCAGTAGTATAGCGGGGAAAGTGAACACCGGGGAGCTGTTTTTT; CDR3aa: CASSIAGKVNTGELFF
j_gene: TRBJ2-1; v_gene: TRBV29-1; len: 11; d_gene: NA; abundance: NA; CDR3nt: TGCAGCGCAACTAGTTACAATGAGCAGTTCTTC; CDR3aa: CSATSYNEQFF
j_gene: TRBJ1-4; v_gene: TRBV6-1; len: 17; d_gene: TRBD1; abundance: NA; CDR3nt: TGTGCCAGCAGTGCGGGACAGGGGGCGCAAACTAATGAAAAACTGTTTTTT; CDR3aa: CASSAGQGAQTNEKLFF
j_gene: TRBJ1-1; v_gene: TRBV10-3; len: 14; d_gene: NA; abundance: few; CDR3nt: TGTGCCATCAGTGGATCAGGAATGAACACTGAAGCTTTCTTT; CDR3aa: CAISGSGMNTEAFF
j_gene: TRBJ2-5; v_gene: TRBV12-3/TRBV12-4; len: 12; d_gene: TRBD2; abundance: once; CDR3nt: TGTGCCAGCAGAGGACTAGCAGAGACCCAGTACTTC; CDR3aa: CASRGLAETQYF
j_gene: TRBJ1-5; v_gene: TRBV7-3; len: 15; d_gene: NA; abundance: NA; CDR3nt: TGTGCCAGCAGCCCACTAGGCCGGCCCAATCAGCCCCAGCATTTT; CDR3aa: CASSPLGRPNQPQHF
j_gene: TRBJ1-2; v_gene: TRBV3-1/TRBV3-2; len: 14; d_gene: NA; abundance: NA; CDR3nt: TGTGCCAGCAGCCAAGGTGAGGGAAACTATGGCTACACCTTC; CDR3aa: CASSQGEGNYGYTF
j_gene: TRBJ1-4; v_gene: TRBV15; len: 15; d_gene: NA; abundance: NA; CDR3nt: TGTGCCACCAGCCGTAGACCCGGGTTAAGTGAAAAACTGTTTTTT; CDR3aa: CATSRRPGLSEKLFF
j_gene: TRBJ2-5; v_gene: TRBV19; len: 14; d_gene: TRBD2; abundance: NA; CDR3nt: TGTGCCAGTAGTATCTCTAGCGGCCAAGAGACCCAGTACTTC; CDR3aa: CASSISSGQETQYF
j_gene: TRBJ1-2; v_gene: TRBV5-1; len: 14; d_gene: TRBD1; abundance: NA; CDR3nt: TGCGCCAGCAGCCGGACAGGTTCTAACTATGGCTACACCTTC; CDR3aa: CASSRTGSNYGYTF
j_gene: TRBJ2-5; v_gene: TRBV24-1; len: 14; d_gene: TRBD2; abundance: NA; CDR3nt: TGTGCCACCAGCGGTAGCGGGAGTTGGGAGACCCAGTACTTC; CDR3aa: CATSGSGSWETQYF
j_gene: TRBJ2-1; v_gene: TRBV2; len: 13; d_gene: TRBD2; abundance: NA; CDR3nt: TGTGCCAGCACTCCAGCGGGAGGTAATGAGCAGTTCTTC; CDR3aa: CASTPAGGNEQFF
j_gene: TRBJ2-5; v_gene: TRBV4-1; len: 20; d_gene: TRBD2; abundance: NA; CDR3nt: TGCGCCAGCAGCCAAGACCCCCGACTAGCGGGAGGGCCGTTCCAAGAGACCCAGTACTTC; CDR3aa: CASSQDPRLAGGPFQETQYF
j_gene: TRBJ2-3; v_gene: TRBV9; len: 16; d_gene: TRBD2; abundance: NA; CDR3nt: TGTGCCAGCAGCGCGACTAGCGGGTCTAGCACAGATACGCAGTATTTT; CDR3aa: CASSATSGSSTDTQYF
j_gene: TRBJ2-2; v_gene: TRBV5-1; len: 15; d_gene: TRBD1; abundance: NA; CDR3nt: TGCGCCAGCAGCTTAAGGGACAGAATCACCGGGGAGCTGTTTTTT; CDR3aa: CASSLRDRITGELFF
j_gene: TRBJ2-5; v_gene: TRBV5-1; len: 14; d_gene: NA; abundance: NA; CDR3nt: TGCGCCAGCAGCCCGCGGTCGGACCAAGAGACCCAGTACTTC; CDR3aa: CASSPRSDQETQYF
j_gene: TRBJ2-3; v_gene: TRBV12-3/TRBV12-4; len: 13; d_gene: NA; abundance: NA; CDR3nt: TGTGCCAGCAGGGCCCGACTAGCAGATACGCAGTATTTT; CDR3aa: CASRARLADTQYF
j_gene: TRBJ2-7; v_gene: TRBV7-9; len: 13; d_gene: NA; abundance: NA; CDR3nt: TGTGCCAGCAGCTTAGACAGCTCCTACGAGCAGTACTTC; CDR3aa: CASSLDSSYEQYF
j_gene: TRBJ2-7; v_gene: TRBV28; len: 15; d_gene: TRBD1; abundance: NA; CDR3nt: TGTGCCAGCAGTCAGTCCTCCAGGGGGCGTTTTGAGCAGTACTTC; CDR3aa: CASSQSSRGRFEQYF
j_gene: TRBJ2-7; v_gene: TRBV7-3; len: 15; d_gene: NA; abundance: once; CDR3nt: TGTGCCAGCAGCTTAGGGGGCGGGAGTGGCTACGAGCAGTACTTC; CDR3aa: CASSLGGGSGYEQYF
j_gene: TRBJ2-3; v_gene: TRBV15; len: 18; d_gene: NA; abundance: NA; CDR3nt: TGTGCCACCAGCAGAGCCCCCCTTGGACAGACTTACACAGATACGCAGTATTTT; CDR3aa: CATSRAPLGQTYTDTQYF
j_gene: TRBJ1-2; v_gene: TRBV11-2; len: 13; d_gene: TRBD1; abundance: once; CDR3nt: TGTGCCAGCAGCCCGGACAGGGGCCATGGCTACACCTTC; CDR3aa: CASSPDRGHGYTF
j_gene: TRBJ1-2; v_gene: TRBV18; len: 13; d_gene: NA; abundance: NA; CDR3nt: TGTGCCAGCTCACCGGACTCGAACTATGGCTACACCTTC; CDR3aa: CASSPDSNYGYTF
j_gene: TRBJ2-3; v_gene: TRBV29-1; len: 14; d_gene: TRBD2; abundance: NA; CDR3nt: TGCAGCGTTGAGGCGGGAGATGCAACAGATACGCAGTATTTT; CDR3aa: CSVEAGDATDTQYF
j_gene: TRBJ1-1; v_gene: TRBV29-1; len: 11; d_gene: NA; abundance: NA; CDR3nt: TGCAGCGTTGTACAGAATGCTGAAGCTTTCTTT; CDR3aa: CSVVQNAEAFF
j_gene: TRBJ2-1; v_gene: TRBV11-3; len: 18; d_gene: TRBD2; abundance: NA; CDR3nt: TGTGCCAGCAGCTTGACTAGCGGCGATACACCTCCCTACAATGAGCAGTTCTTC; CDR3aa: CASSLTSGDTPPYNEQFF